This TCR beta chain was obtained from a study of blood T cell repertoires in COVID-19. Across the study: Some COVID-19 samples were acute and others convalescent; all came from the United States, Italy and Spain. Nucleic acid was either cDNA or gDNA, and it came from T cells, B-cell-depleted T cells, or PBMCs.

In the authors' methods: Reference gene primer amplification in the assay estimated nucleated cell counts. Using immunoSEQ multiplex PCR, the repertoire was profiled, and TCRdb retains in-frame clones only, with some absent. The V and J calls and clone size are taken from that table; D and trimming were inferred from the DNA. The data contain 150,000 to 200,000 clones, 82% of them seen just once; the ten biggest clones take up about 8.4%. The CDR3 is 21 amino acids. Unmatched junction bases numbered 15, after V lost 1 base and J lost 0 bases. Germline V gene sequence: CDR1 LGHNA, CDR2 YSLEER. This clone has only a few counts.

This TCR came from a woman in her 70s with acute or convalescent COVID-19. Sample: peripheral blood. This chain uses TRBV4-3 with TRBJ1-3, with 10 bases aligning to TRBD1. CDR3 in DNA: TGCGCCAGCAGCCAAGCGGCGCCCATAAGGGACAGGGGTTACTCTGGAAACACCATATATTTT. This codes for CASSQAAPIRDRGYSGNTIYF.